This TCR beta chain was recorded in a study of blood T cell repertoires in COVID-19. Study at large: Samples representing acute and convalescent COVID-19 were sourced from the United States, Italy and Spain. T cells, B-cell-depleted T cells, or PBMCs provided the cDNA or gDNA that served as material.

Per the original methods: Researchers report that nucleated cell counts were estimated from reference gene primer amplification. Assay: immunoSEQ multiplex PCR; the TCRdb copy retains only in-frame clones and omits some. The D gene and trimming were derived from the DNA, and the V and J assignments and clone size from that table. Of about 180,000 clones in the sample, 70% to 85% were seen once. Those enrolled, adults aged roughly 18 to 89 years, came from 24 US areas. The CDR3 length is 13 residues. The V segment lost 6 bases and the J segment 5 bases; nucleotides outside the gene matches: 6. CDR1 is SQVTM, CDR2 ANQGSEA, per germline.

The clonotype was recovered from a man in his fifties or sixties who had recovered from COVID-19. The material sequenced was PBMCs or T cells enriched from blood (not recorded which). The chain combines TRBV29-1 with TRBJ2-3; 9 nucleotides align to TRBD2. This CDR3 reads CSVGGGARDTQYF. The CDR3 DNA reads TGCAGCGTCGGCGGGGGGGCCAGAGATACGCAGTATTTT.